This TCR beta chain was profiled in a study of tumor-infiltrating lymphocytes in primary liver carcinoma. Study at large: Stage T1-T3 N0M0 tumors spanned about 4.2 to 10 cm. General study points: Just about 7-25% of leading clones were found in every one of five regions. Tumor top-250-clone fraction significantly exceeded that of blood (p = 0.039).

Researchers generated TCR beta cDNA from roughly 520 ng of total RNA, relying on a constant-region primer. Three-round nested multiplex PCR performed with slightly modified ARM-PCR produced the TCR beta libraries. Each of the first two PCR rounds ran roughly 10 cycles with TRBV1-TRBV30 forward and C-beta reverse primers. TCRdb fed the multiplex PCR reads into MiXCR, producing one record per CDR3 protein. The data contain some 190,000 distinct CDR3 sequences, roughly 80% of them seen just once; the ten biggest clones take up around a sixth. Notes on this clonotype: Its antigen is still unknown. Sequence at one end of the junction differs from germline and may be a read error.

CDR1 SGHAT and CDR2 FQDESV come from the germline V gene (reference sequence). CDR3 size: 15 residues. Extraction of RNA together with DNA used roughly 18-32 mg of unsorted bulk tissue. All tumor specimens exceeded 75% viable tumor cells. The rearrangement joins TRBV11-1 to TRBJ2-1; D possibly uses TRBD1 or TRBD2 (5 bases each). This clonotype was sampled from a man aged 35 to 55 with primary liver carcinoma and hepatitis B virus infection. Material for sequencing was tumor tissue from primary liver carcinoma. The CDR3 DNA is TGTGTCAGCAGCTTCCAGGGACCGCTGGACAATAAGCATTTCTTC. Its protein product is CVSSFQGPLDNKHFF.